This T cell receptor (beta chain) was found in a study of T cell responses to AZD1222 COVID-19 vaccine (dated by TCRdb to about 2021). Background on the whole study: AZD1222 recipients given second doses at about 4 weeks or at about 12 weeks were pooled, since spike-specific TCR depth and breadth were not found to differ between the two schedules. Enrollment into the trials was organized by age into subgroups of 18-55, 56-69 and 70-plus years, and those subgroups contained approximately 160, 26 and 62 TCR-sequenced participants, respectively. A total of 230 to 250 trial participants underwent TCR sequencing, of whom some 210 received two doses of AZD1222 and 26 received two doses of the MenACWY control vaccine. The investigation overall reported the following: The whole spike protein was spanned by vaccine-associated CD4 TCRs, and dominant responses were seen in regions 160-218 and 743-854. Conclusions about previously exposed vaccinees were limited because only six or seven AZD1222 recipients were SARS-CoV-2 seropositive at baseline. Participants were mostly white British and included more females than males, and it was suggested by the authors that clonal diversity may have been underestimated. A significant rise in spike-specific TCR breadth and depth was observed after two AZD1222 doses relative to day 0 and relative to MenACWY recipients. Reportedly, close to half of the unique spike-specific TCRs recognized epitopes lying outside the regions that are mutated in the B.1.351 and B.1.1.7 variants. The 56-69-year group was small, and its depth increase did not reach significance, likely because of low power. No day 14 peak-response samples were available, so repertoires were characterized only after the peak T cell response.

In the case of this clone: Its antigen is not yet known. No quality values exist for individual bases; no much larger clone is one base distant.

The CDR3 regions of human TCRbeta chains were analyzed by immunosequencing. The paper's data handling went like this. TCRs in the repertoires were matched against a reference library of SARS-CoV-2-specific TCRs that had been generated with the MIRA antigen-specificity platform. Breadth was defined as the fraction of unique TCRs that were SARS-CoV-2-associated, and depth was defined as the fraction of total T cells that were SARS-CoV-2-associated. Using the MIRA data, each spike-specific TCR was assigned both to the spike region to which the TCR was reactive and to a CD4 or CD8 class. Log10-transformed breadth and depth values were compared by one-way ANOVA with Sidak's multiple comparisons tests. TCRdb carries this immuneACCESS record with in-frame sequences only. Its versions omit some clonotypes, under half of them owing to an unresolved V gene in the studies checked, with the rest unexplained. The V and J calls and clone size were taken over from that table, and D and trimming were inferred from the DNA. The sample includes fewer than 120,000 clones, with roughly nine tenths observed a single time. The biggest ten clones account for 1.5% to 2% of the sample.

The time point label, as the study defines it: baseline before first vaccination. Vaccinee samples came from UK trials COV001 and COV002, including a single-blind randomized controlled phase 2/3 trial of AZD1222 (ChAdOx1 nCoV-19) in healthy adults. For TCRbeta chain sequencing, PBMC samples from trial participants were taken at day 0 and at day 28 after the second dose. Compared with germline, V lacks 4 bases and J lacks 4 bases; bases without a gene match: 5. Inclusive of the bounding cysteine and phenylalanine, the CDR3 is 14 residues long. Of the read, only the CDR3 DNA is kept; its 42 bases are in frame from base 1. The CDR1 and CDR2 encoded by the germline V gene are SGHVS and FNYEAQ.

The input for sequencing was peripheral blood, taken on day 0 of AZD1222 vaccination. Recombination joined TRBV7-6 with TRBJ1-1; 8 junctional bases match TRBD1. The sequence came from an adult in good health. The sequence in DNA is TGTGCCAGCAGCTCACAGGGGGAAGGCACTGAAGCTTTCTTT. It encodes CASSSQGEGTEAFF.